This T cell receptor beta chain derives from a study of T cells after posttransplantation cyclophosphamide. Findings and caveats of the study: Recipient CMV seropositivity and CMV reactivation strongly tracked TRB clonality. TRB overlap between skin or GI tissue T cells and blood was limited.

In regard to this clone: Its cognate antigen is unknown.

The related graft donor's blood sample was taken on the day of bone marrow donation. Produced via immunoSEQ multiplex PCR; TCRdb's table is partial and in-frame only. Here the sample spans approximately 50,000 clones, approximately 94% being singletons. Germline V gene sequence: CDR1 DFQATT, CDR2 SNEGSKA (reference sequence). V was trimmed by 6 bases and J by 4 bases, leaving 10 bases between them. The CDR3 contains 11 residues. This chain uses TRBV20-1 with TRBJ2-7; D might be TRBD2 (5 bases). The sequence was obtained from a woman younger than 45 in good health and a related stem cell transplant donor. The source material was PBMCs. The CDR3 sequence: CSARTHYEQYF. CDR3 DNA: TGCAGTGCCCGGACTCATTACGAGCAGTACTTC.